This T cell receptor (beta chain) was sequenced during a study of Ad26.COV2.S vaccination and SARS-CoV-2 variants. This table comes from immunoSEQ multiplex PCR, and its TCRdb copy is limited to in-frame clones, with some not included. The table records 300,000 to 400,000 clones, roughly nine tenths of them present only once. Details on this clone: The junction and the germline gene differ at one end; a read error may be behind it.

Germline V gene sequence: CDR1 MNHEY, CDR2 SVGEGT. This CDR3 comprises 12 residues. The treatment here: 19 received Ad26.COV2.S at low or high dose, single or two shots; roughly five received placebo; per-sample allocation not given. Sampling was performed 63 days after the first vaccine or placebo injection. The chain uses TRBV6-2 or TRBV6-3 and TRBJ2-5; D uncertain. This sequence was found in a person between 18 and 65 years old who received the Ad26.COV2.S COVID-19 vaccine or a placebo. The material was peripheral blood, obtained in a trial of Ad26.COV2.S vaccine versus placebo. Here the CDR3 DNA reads TGTGCCAGCAGTTATGATATGGGTTTCGGTGACTTC. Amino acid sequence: CASSYDMGFGDF.